This T cell receptor beta chain was captured by sequencing in a study of CD8 T cells in ankylosing spondylitis. Overall study results and limits: Prior literature has documented some motif variants in synovial fluid and blood from reactive arthritis. Disease-linked clones reportedly concentrated significantly in matched ankylosing spondylitis synovial fluid. What seemed typical of ankylosing spondylitis blood was a TCR beta motif built from about 8 highly homologous variants.

For this clonotype: Its target is not known.

Via MiXCR, TCRdb re-called the 5' RACE reads, giving one row per CDR3 protein. This sample has some 120,000 distinct CDR3 sequences, with 6.5% to 9% found just once. V lost 6 bases and J lost 0, with 12 bases in between. The germline V gene has CDR1 SQVTM and CDR2 ANQGSEA. The CDR3 loop spans 14 amino acids. This TCR was recovered from a male donor with ankylosing spondylitis or in good health (not recorded which). J is TRBJ2-4 and V is TRBV29-1, with D unclear. Sequences were obtained from blood, either unsorted or a sorted T cell fraction (not recorded which). This chain's CDR3 is CSVKLRLAKNIQYF. CDR3 in DNA: TGCAGCGTGAAGTTGAGGTTAGCCAAAAACATTCAGTACTTC.